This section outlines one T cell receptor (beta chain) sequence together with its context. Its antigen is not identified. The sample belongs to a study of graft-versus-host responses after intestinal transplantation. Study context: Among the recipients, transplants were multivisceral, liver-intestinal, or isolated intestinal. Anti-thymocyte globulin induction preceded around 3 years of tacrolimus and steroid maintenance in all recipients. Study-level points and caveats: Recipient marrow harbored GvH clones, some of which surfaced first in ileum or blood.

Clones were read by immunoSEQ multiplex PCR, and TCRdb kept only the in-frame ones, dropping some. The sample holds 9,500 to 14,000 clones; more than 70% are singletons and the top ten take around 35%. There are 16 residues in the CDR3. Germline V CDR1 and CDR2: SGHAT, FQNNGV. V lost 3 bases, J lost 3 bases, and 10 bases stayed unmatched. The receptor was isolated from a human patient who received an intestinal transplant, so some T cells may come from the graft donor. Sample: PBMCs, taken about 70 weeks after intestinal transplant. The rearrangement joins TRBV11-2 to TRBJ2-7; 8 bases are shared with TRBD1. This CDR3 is CASSFIKGTGFYEQYF. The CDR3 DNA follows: TGTGCCAGCAGCTTCATAAAGGGGACAGGCTTCTACGAGCAGTACTTC.